This TCR beta chain appears in the sequencing data of a study of OX40 agonist ivuxolimab in advanced cancers. Study-wide context: The diagnoses of dose-escalation patients were hepatocellular carcinoma, melanoma, renal cell or head and neck cancer. Partial responses were achieved by three patients: one hepatocellular carcinoma, two cutaneous melanoma.

The table came from immunoSEQ multiplex PCR; TCRdb's copy has only in-frame clones and leaves some out. The table includes over 65,000 clones, 70% to 90% detected once. Collection of blood occurred at baseline, at cycle 4 day 1, and at cycle 7 day 1. The sample was CD4+ or CD8+ T cells sorted from blood, taken in a trial of the OX40 agonist ivuxolimab. The receptor was isolated from an adult with an advanced solid tumor such as melanoma, head and neck, liver or kidney cancer.

The CDR3 sequence is CATDSATGQLYGYTF. DNA of the CDR3: TGTGCCACCGACTCCGCGACAGGGCAACTCTATGGCTACACCTTC. The chain is built from TRBV19 and TRBJ1-2; 7 bases match TRBD1. The CDR3 is 15 amino acids. With V trimmed by 10 bases and J by 4 bases, 15 bases remained unmatched. The V gene's germline CDR1 is LNHDA and CDR2 SQIVND (reference sequence).